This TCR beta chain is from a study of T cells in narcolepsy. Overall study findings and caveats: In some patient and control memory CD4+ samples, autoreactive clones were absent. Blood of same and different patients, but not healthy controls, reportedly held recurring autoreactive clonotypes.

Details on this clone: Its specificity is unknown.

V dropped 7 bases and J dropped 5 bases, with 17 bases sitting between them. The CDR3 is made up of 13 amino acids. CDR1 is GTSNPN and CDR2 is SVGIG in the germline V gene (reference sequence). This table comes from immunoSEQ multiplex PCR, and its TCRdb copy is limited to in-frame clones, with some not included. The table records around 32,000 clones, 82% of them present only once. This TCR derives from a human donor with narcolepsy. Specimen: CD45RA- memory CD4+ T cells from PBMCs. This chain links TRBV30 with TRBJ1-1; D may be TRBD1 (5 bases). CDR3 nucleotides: TGTGCCTTAAGGGAGGGGTCGGGGACTGAAGCTTTCTTT. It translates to CALREGSGTEAFF.